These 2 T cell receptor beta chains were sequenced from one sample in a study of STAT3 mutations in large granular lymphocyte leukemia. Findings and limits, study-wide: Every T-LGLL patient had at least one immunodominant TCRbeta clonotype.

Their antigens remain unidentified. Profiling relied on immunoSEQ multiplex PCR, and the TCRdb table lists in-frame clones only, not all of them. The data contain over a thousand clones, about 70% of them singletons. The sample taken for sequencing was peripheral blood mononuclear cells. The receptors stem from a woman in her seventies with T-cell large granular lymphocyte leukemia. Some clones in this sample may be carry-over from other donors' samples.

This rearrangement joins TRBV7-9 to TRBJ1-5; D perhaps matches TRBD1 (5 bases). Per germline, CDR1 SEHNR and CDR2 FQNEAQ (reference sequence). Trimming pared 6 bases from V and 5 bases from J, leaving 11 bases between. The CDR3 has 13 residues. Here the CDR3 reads CASSPGLHQPQHF. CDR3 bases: TGTGCCAGCAGTCCGGGACTCCATCAGCCCCAGCATTTT.

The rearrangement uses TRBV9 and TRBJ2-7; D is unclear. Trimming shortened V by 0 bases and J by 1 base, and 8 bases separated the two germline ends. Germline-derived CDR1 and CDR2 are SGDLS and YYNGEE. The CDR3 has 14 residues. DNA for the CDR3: TGTGCCAGCAGCGTAGGTCCAGGTTCCTACGAGCAGTACTTC. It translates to CASSVGPGSYEQYF. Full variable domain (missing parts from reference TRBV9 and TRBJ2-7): DSGVTQTPKHLITATGQRVTLRCSPRSGDLSVYWYQQSLDQGLQFLIQYYNGEERAKGNILERFSAQQFPDLHSELNLSSLELGDSALYFCASSVGPGSYEQYFGPGTRLTVT.